This T cell receptor (beta chain) was captured in a study of T cells after yellow fever vaccination. Study findings and constraints: There was a small share of clonotypes that showed up in both the CD4 and CD8 compartments. One caveat is that FACS-sorted repertoires could contain abundant clonotypes contaminating from the bulk population.

Per germline, CDR1 SGHKS and CDR2 YYEKEE (reference sequence). The length of the CDR3 is 13 residues. After removal of 3 bases from V and 10 bases from J, the junction contained 5 bases not matched to a gene. 5'RACE template switching added a universal primer site and UMIs to TCR cDNA. A single record per CDR3 protein comes from TCRdb applying MiXCR to the 5' RACE reads. The sample holds about 73,000 distinct CDR3 sequences, roughly 7.4% seen once. This clonotype came up many times. Its antigen is not known. The starting material was CD8+ T cells sorted from PBMCs, obtained on the day of the yellow fever booster vaccination. The receptor comes from a young man who received the YFV17D yellow fever vaccine. The J gene is TRBJ2-2, the V gene TRBV5-5, with TRBD1 identical over 8 bases. CDR3 protein: CASSSTGVKELFF. Written as DNA, the CDR3 is TGTGCCAGCAGCTCGACAGGGGTTAAGGAGCTGTTTTTT.